This T cell receptor beta chain was identified during a study of CD8+ T cells in alopecia areata. The treatment was: oral pan-JAK inhibitor, 5-10 mg twice daily. Germline V gene data show CDR1 as SGHDT and CDR2 as YYEEEE. The CDR3 is 12 residues long. Trimming removed 7 bases at V and 11 bases at J, with 13 bases between. RNA was extracted and reverse transcribed into cDNA as the sequencing template. Generated by immunoSEQ multiplex PCR, the TCRdb table keeps only in-frame clones and is missing some. The table shows over 150,000 clones, with around 60% occurring only once. The rearrangement links TRBV5-6 to TRBJ1-6; D unclear. This specimen was CD4+ T cells sorted from blood, taken at week 24, from a patient treated with tofacitinib. This receptor was taken from a human donor with alopecia areata. This CDR3 reads CASGGNQAPLHF. Written as DNA, the CDR3 is TGTGCCAGCGGAGGAAATCAGGCACCCCTCCACTTT.